This T cell receptor beta chain was profiled in a study of a mutant IDH1 vaccine in newly diagnosed glioma. Study information: Patients under treatment included around 60% males and 37.5% females and had a mean age of approximately 40 years. The earlier regimen, radiotherapy, temozolomide, or both, was most often both.

Trimming pared 4 bases from V and 5 bases from J, leaving 14 bases between. The CDR3 runs 14 residues. The germline V gene encodes CDR1 SEHNR and CDR2 FQNEAQ (reference sequence). Repertoires were generated with immunoSEQ multiplex PCR, while TCRdb's copy carries only in-frame clones and drops some. The sample records 80,000 to 100,000 clones, 82% being singletons. The time point is: baseline, week 1 (first vaccination visit). Treatment noted: pre-vaccination baseline after standard-of-care therapy. Donors had new WHO grade 3 or 4 IDH1-mutant, ATRX-lost astrocytomas. This receptor was taken from a middle-aged man with glioma. Some clones in this sample may be carry-over from other donors' samples. This material consisted of PBMCs, taken from a glioma patient treated with radiotherapy, temozolomide or both. The chain uses TRBV7-9 and TRBJ2-5; D is uncertain. The CDR3 region is CASSYSGVIETQYF. CDR3 in DNA: TGTGCCAGCAGCTATTCTGGGGTGATTGAGACCCAGTACTTC.